Listed here is a single T cell receptor beta chain. This entry belongs to a study of blood T cell repertoires in COVID-19. Study-wide background: Sites in the United States, Italy and Spain provided acute and convalescent COVID-19 samples.

As handled by the study authors: How many nucleated cells were present was estimated from reference gene primer amplification. TCRdb keeps only in-frame clones here, not all; method: immunoSEQ multiplex PCR. V and J calls and clone size are given by that table; D and trimming were obtained from the DNA. Seen here are 250,000 to 350,000 clones, less than 85% observed once, and the top ten hold about 2.7%. CDR1 KGHSH and CDR2 LQKENI come from the germline V gene. V lost 2 bases and J lost 4; bases outside the gene matches: 8. CDR3 size: 16 residues. The sequenced sample was PBMCs or T cells enriched from blood (not recorded which). The TCR sequence derives from a woman in her fifties or sixties who had recovered from COVID-19. The chain joins TRBV18 to TRBJ2-7; 10 nucleotides agree with TRBD2. The CDR3 sequence is CASSPATAGGPYEQYF. Written as DNA, the CDR3 is TGTGCCAGCTCACCAGCGACAGCGGGGGGGCCATACGAGCAGTACTTC.